This T cell receptor beta chain comes out of a study of T cell responses to AZD1222 COVID-19 vaccine. Second doses at about 4 or about 12 weeks were pooled. The germline V gene has CDR1 KGHDR and CDR2 SFDVKD. V trimming: 8 bases; J trimming: 1 base; junction bases outside the gene matches: 5. There are 14 residues in the CDR3. This clone was found once. Antigen: not known. Produced via immunoSEQ multiplex PCR; TCRdb's table is partial and in-frame only. In the table there are approximately 140,000 clones, about 93% of which are singletons. Study-wide results and limits: The CD4 TCRs associated with vaccination extended across spike and predominated at 160-218 and 743-854. Spike-specific TCR depth and breadth grew after two AZD1222 doses. Without day 14 samples, only post-peak T cell repertoires were studied.

The chain employs TRBV24-1 and TRBJ1-1; TRBD1 matches 8 bases. The sample consisted of peripheral blood, taken 28 days after the second AZD1222 dose. This TCR derives from an adult who received the AZD1222 COVID-19 vaccine. The CDR3 here is CATTGGRKNTEAFF. The CDR3 DNA reads TGTGCCACCACAGGGGGCAGAAAGAACACTGAAGCTTTCTTT.